A single sample gave rise to the 5 T cell receptor beta chains below, sequenced in a study of CD4 T cells in relation to SARS-CoV-2 and coronaviruses (dated by TCRdb to about 2021). CD4+ T cells from unexposed donors were collected before the COVID-19 pandemic (2011-2018). Following 10 days of culture, the EasySep CD4+ T cell isolation kit was used to isolate CD4+ T cells. The method was the immunoSEQ multiplex PCR assay. The clones in this table, taken by TCRdb from immuneACCESS, are in-frame only. Not every clone is retained; where verified, under half of the shortfall comes from an unresolved V gene, and the cause of the rest is unknown. The sample table holds about 24,000 clones, of which about 76% were seen once. The ten largest clones add up to 9.5% to 15% of the sample. For these TCRs, the target antigens are not known. The specimen sequenced was CD4+ T cells from PBMCs, cultured in vitro. The receptors come from a human donor in good health.

This clone was counted a few times. The V call is TRBV7-9, the J call TRBJ2-7; D unresolved. V lost 5 bases and J 4 bases, leaving 9 bases between the germline ends. This CDR3 is 12 amino acids long. Germline CDR1 is SEHNR and CDR2 is FQNEAQ (reference sequence). The CDR3 protein is CASSTYGYEQYF. CDR3 nucleotides: TGTGCCAGCAGCACATACGGGTACGAGCAGTACTTC.

V is TRBV2 and J is TRBJ2-1; 12 bases line up with TRBD2. Trimming took 7 bases from V and 8 from J; bases not matched to a gene: 9. Germline CDR1 SNHLY, CDR2 FYNNEI. The CDR3 contains 15 residues. The CDR3 DNA reads TGTGCCAGCACGTGGCTAGCGGGAGGGACAGATGAGCAGTTCTTC. Translation gives CASTWLAGGTDEQFF.

This chain joins TRBV5-1 and TRBJ2-4; D not resolved. This CDR3 has 17 residues. CDR1 and CDR2 (germline): SGHRS, YFSETQ. Trimming took 0 bases from V and 2 from J, leaving 15 bases between them. Written as DNA, the CDR3 is TGCGCCAGCAGCTTGGCGGGTGGAGTGGGGACCAAAAACATTCAGTACTTC. It encodes CASSLAGGVGTKNIQYF. The full variable domain, rest sourced from reference TRBV5-1 and TRBJ2-4, is KAGVTQTPRYLIKTRGQQVTLSCSPISGHRSVSWYQQTPGQGLQFLFEYFSETQRNKGNFPGRFSGRQFSNSRSEMNVSTLELGDSALYLCASSLAGGVGTKNIQYFGAGTRLSVL.

V usage is TRBV6-5 and J usage is TRBJ1-6; D is uncertain. CDR3 length: 15 amino acids. CDR1 MNHEY and CDR2 SVGAGI come from the germline V gene. Trimming took off 6 bases at V and 4 bases at J, with 13 bases between the two ends. CDR3 loop: CASSVTAVYNSPLHF. The DNA of the CDR3 is TGTGCCAGCAGCGTAACGGCGGTTTATAATTCACCCCTCCACTTT.

The rearrangement uses TRBV14 and TRBJ2-7; 12 bases are shared with TRBD2. Trimming cost V 5 bases and J 5 bases; bases outside gene matches: 16. The germline CDR1 and CDR2 sequences are SGHDN and FVKESK. CDR3 size: 18 residues. This CDR3 is CASSSGGLAGGPLHEQYF. The DNA for the CDR3 is TGTGCCAGCAGCTCAGGAGGGCTAGCGGGAGGGCCGCTCCACGAGCAGTACTTC.